The next 24 T cell receptor beta chains were all read from a single sample in a study of T cell responses to AZD1222 COVID-19 vaccine. TCRdb's copy holds only in-frame clones and misses some; the assay was immunoSEQ multiplex PCR. The sample shows about 140,000 clones, around nine tenths of them seen only once. The sample here was peripheral blood, taken on day 0 of AZD1222 vaccination. Every receptor here comes from an adult in good health.

The V and J genes are TRBV7-9 and TRBJ2-7, with 9 bases fitting TRBD2. This CDR3 is 14 amino acids long. The V and J ends lost 5 bases and 3 bases, in that order; junction bases with no gene match: 5. Germline CDR1 SEHNR, CDR2 FQNEAQ (reference sequence). The CDR3 region is CASSATSGLYEQYF. The CDR3 DNA reads as TGTGCCAGCAGCGCGACTAGCGGACTCTACGAGCAGTACTTC.

This clone was seen only once. DNA for the CDR3: TGTGCCAGCAGTGGGGGACAGGGGCCCTACGAGCAGTACTTC. This codes for CASSGGQGPYEQYF. The chain carries TRBV2 and TRBJ2-7, with 10 bases identical to TRBD1. V gave up 4 bases and J gave up 2 bases; unmatched junction bases: 2. The CDR3 spans 14 residues. CDR1 and CDR2 from the germline V gene are SNHLY and FYNNEI.

The genes are TRBV28 and TRBJ2-2; D gene uncertain. Germline V gene lookup returns CDR1 MDHEN and CDR2 SYDVKM. V was cut by 3 bases and J by 1 base, with 9 bases left in between. This CDR3 spans 15 amino acids. In DNA, the CDR3 is TGTGCCAGCAGTTTGATTTCAGGGAACACCGGGGAGCTGTTTTTT. Translated, it gives CASSLISGNTGELFF.

The rearrangement uses TRBV5-4 and TRBJ1-3; no reliable D call. V was cut by 2 bases and J by 1 base, with 4 bases left in between. The germline CDR1 and CDR2 sequences are SGHNT and YYREEE (reference sequence). The CDR3 sequence is 13 residues long. In DNA, the CDR3 is TGTGCCAGCAGCTTTGGGTCTGGAAACACCATATATTTT. This translates into CASSFGSGNTIYF. The full variable domain, its missing parts supplied by reference TRBV5-4 and TRBJ1-3, is ETGVTQSPTHLIKTRGQQVTLRCSSQSGHNTVSWYQQALGQGPQFIFQYYREEENGRGNFPPRFSGLQFPNYSSELNVNALELDDSALYLCASSFGSGNTIYFGEGSWLTVV.

This clone was picked up one time. The CDR3 here is CASSVDPGLNQPQHF. CDR3 in DNA: TGTGCCAGCAGCGTAGACCCGGGCCTTAATCAGCCCCAGCATTTT. V and J are TRBV9 and TRBJ1-5; D is ambiguous. V was shortened by 0 bases and J by 4 bases, with 11 bases between the two germline ends. Per germline, CDR1 SGDLS and CDR2 YYNGEE. This CDR3 comprises 15 residues.

The V gene is TRBV30, the J gene TRBJ2-3; D is ambiguous. V was trimmed by 1 base and J by 7 bases, leaving 18 bases between them. Germline CDR1 and CDR2: GTSNPN and SVGIG (reference sequence). This CDR3 comprises 15 residues. CDR3 nucleotide sequence: TGTGCCTGGAGTGCCGACACGGCGTTTGTGAATACGCAGTATTTT. As protein: CAWSADTAFVNTQYF.

Only one count was recorded for this clone. J is TRBJ2-1 and V is TRBV11-2; D is unresolved. The CDR3 is 12 residues long. CDR1 and CDR2 (germline): SGHAT, FQNNGV. V lost 2 bases, J lost 8 bases, and 7 bases lay in between. CDR3 in amino acids: CASSLKRDEQFF. The CDR3 nucleotides are TGTGCCAGCAGCTTAAAAAGGGATGAGCAGTTCTTC.

This chain connects TRBV6-4 to TRBJ1-2; D call uncertain. The CDR3 contains 12 residues. The germline gives CDR1 MRHNA, CDR2 SNTAGT. V lost 0 bases and J lost 10, with 9 bases in between. The CDR3 is CASSDSIGDYTF. CDR3 nucleotide sequence: TGTGCCAGCAGTGACTCGATCGGGGACTACACCTTC.

The V gene is TRBV6-4, the J gene TRBJ2-6, with D possibly being TRBD1 (5 bases). V dropped 5 bases and J dropped 1 base, with 6 bases sitting between them. The CDR3 totals 14 residues. Looked up from germline, CDR1 is MRHNA and CDR2 is SNTAGT. The CDR3 DNA reads TGTGCCAGCAGTCCAGGGTCTGGGGCCAACGTCCTGACTTTC. This encodes CASSPGSGANVLTF.

This clone has a single count. The CDR3 sequence: CASSTYSRGAYGYTF. The CDR3 nucleotides read TGTGCCAGTAGTACTTACTCCCGAGGCGCCTATGGCTACACCTTC. The genes are TRBV19 and TRBJ1-2, with D hard to call. Deletions cut 4 bases from V and 4 bases from J, with 16 bases between. The CDR3 is made up of 15 amino acids. Germline values: CDR1 LNHDA, CDR2 SQIVND (reference sequence).

The chain couples TRBV18 to TRBJ1-6, with a tentative D call TRBD1 (6 bases). The V end was cut by 8 bases, the J end by 7 bases, with 18 bases between. Germline V gene sequence: CDR1 KGHSH, CDR2 LQKENI. There are 15 residues in the CDR3. This chain's CDR3 is CASPSTGSENSPLHF. The DNA of the CDR3 is TGTGCCAGCCCGTCAACAGGGTCGGAGAATTCACCCCTCCACTTT.

CDR3: CASSVDRGNEQYF. The CDR3 DNA reads TGTGCCAGCTCAGTTGACAGGGGGAACGAGCAGTACTTC. The chain is built from TRBV18 and TRBJ2-7; 9 bases are a match to TRBD1. The CDR3 extends over 13 amino acids. The V gene's germline CDR1 is KGHSH and CDR2 LQKENI. J was trimmed by 5 bases and V by 5 bases; bases with no gene match: 4.

The gene calls are TRBV11-2 and TRBJ1-2, with no clear D. V shed 1 base and J shed 8 bases, with 11 bases lying between them. There are 13 residues in the CDR3. The germline CDR1 and CDR2 sequences are SGHAT and FQNNGV. CDR3 region: CASSLVGGLGYTF. Written as DNA, the CDR3 is TGTGCCAGCAGCTTAGTGGGAGGGCTGGGCTACACCTTC.

The genes are TRBV10-1 and TRBJ1-5; the match to TRBD1 covers 7 bases. The germline V gene encodes CDR1 WNHNN and CDR2 SYGVQD (reference sequence). This CDR3 contains 14 residues. The trim removed 10 bases at V and 2 bases at J, leaving 8 bases unmatched. The CDR3 nucleotides read TGCGCCACTTCGACAGGGATAGGCAATCAGCCCCAGCATTTT. Translated, it gives CATSTGIGNQPQHF.

The genes are TRBV12-3 or TRBV12-4 and TRBJ2-7, with TRBD1 matching 8 bases. With V trimmed by 6 bases and J by 6 bases, 4 bases remained unmatched. The CDR3 is 12 amino acids. The CDR3 DNA sequence: TGTGCCAGCAGCCCAGGGACAGGCGAGCAGTACTTC. Translating gives CASSPGTGEQYF.

This rearrangement joins TRBV28 to TRBJ2-7, with TRBD2 identical over 13 bases. With 5 bases clipped from V and 6 bases from J, the junction kept 10 bases outside the gene matches. The germline gives CDR1 MDHEN, CDR2 SYDVKM. The CDR3 loop spans 16 amino acids. The CDR3 is CASSPTSGRAWVEQYF. The CDR3 DNA is TGTGCCAGCAGTCCTACTAGCGGGAGGGCCTGGGTCGAGCAGTACTTC.

The chain is built from TRBV27 and TRBJ2-1, with D unclear. V lost 6 bases and J lost 8, with 23 bases in between. The CDR3 runs to 16 residues. Germline values: CDR1 MNHEY, CDR2 SMNVEV (reference sequence). The CDR3 DNA reads as TGTGCCAGCAGCGTAAGGACGCCCGTGTTCGTCGATGAGCAGTTCTTC. This encodes CASSVRTPVFVDEQFF.

V gene TRBV27 combines with J gene TRBJ1-1; the D gene is possibly TRBD1 (5 bases). The CDR3 runs 13 residues. Germline values: CDR1 MNHEY, CDR2 SMNVEV (reference sequence). The V gene lost 7 bases and the J gene lost 5 bases, with 14 bases spanning the gap. The CDR3 DNA is TGTGCCAGCACCATTCGGGGGGGGACTGAAGCTTTCTTT. Encoded protein: CASTIRGGTEAFF.

This chain connects TRBV27 to TRBJ2-7; D not resolved. The CDR3 totals 15 residues. Germline loops: CDR1 MNHEY, CDR2 SMNVEV (reference sequence). V was shortened by 1 base and J by 3 bases, with 13 bases between the two germline ends. The CDR3 region has the DNA TGTGCCAGCAGTTTATTCGGAGAGCGATTCTACGAGCAGTACTTC. Protein sequence: CASSLFGERFYEQYF.

This clone showed up just once. The chain uses TRBV9 and TRBJ1-1, with TRBD1 as a possible D gene (6 bases). The germline V and J ends were trimmed by 4 bases and 4 bases, with 11 bases remaining between them. Germline V gene sequence: CDR1 SGDLS, CDR2 YYNGEE. This CDR3 comprises 13 residues. CDR3 loop: CASSPRGSTEAFF. CDR3 nucleotide sequence: TGTGCCAGCAGCCCCAGGGGTAGCACTGAAGCTTTCTTT.

The V and J genes are TRBV5-1 and TRBJ1-1; D may be TRBD1 (6 bases). This CDR3 contains 13 residues. V lost 3 bases, J lost 6 bases, and 12 bases lay in between. CDR1 is SGHRS and CDR2 is YFSETQ in the germline V gene. DNA for the CDR3: TGCGCCAGCAGCTACGGACAGTCTGCTGAAGCTTTCTTT. Encoded protein: CASSYGQSAEAFF.

V is TRBV18 and J is TRBJ2-7, with 10 bases fitting TRBD1. CDR3 length: 14 residues. V gave up 7 bases and J gave up 2 bases; unmatched junction bases: 5. Germline V lookup: CDR1 KGHSH, CDR2 LQKENI. The CDR3 spells CASCRDRGPYEQYF. CDR3 nucleotide sequence: TGTGCCAGCTGTCGGGACAGGGGTCCCTACGAGCAGTACTTC.

The genes are TRBV20-1 and TRBJ1-1; perhaps TRBD1 as D (6 bases). CDR1 and CDR2 (germline): DFQATT, SNEGSKA (reference sequence). The CDR3 is 15 amino acids. V lost 3 bases to trimming and J lost 0 bases, with 14 bases between them. CDR3 DNA sequence: TGCAGTGCTAGTGGCAGGGGAAGCATGAACACTGAAGCTTTCTTT. Protein product: CSASGRGSMNTEAFF.

The J gene is TRBJ2-2, the V gene TRBV5-4, with D unresolved. Germline V gene data show CDR1 as SGHNT and CDR2 as YYREEE (reference sequence). V lost 2 bases and J 7 bases, leaving 6 bases between the germline ends. The CDR3 loop spans 12 amino acids. In DNA, the CDR3 is TGTGCCAGCAGCTTTTCTGGCGGGGAGCTGTTTTTT. This translates into CASSFSGGELFF.